The 22 T cell receptor beta chains reported below all come from one sample, sequenced in a study of radiotherapy plus CTLA-4 blockade in lung cancer. Clones were read by immunoSEQ multiplex PCR, and TCRdb kept only the in-frame ones, dropping some. The data contain around 99,000 clones, around 90% of them singletons. Here the sequenced sample was peripheral blood, taken from a patient treated with radiotherapy plus ipilimumab. The receptors come from a human donor with non-small cell lung cancer that progressed on radiotherapy plus ipilimumab.

The gene calls are TRBV19 and TRBJ1-1; D possibly corresponds to TRBD1 (5 bases). V shed 7 bases and J shed 2 bases, with 17 bases lying between them. Germline CDR1 LNHDA, CDR2 SQIVND (reference sequence). The CDR3 consists of 15 residues. Here the CDR3 reads CASTPMGGGNTEAFF. The DNA for the CDR3 is TGTGCCAGTACCCCGATGGGGGGAGGAAACACTGAAGCTTTCTTT.

CDR3 in amino acids: CASSYRAGELFF. In nucleotides, the CDR3 is TGTGCCAGCAGTTACAGGGCCGGGGAGCTGTTTTTT. The V and J genes are TRBV6-6 and TRBJ2-2, with D unresolved. Trimming took 2 bases from V and 6 from J, leaving 4 bases between them. Germline V gene lookup returns CDR1 MNHNY and CDR2 SVGAGI (reference sequence). This CDR3 is built from 12 residues.

The chain uses TRBV2 and TRBJ1-2, with 7 bases that match TRBD1. CDR3 length equals 13 residues. Germline loops: CDR1 SNHLY, CDR2 FYNNEI. The trim removed 6 bases at V and 8 bases at J, leaving 9 bases unmatched. As DNA, the CDR3 is TGTGCCAGCAGCACTCCGGGACAGATCGGCTACACCTTC. Protein: CASSTPGQIGYTF.

The chain uses TRBV28 and TRBJ2-1, with 13 bases aligning to TRBD2. Germline lookup yields CDR1 MDHEN and CDR2 SYDVKM. The CDR3 consists of 16 residues. V trimming: 6 bases; J trimming: 4 bases; junction bases outside the gene matches: 6. The chain's CDR3 is CASSPGGLAGYNEQFF. Here the CDR3 DNA reads TGTGCCAGCAGCCCTGGGGGACTAGCGGGATACAATGAGCAGTTCTTC.

The chain employs TRBV4-1 and TRBJ1-2, with D perhaps TRBD1 (5 bases). The germline CDR1 and CDR2 sequences are MGHRA and YSYEKL. Trimming removed 0 bases from V and 4 bases from J, with 12 bases in between. The CDR3 consists of 15 residues. CDR3 sequence reads: CASSQDSREAYGYTF. For the CDR3, the DNA is TGCGCCAGCAGCCAAGACTCCAGGGAGGCCTATGGCTACACCTTC.

This rearrangement joins TRBV5-1 to TRBJ2-5, with a weak D call TRBD2 (5 bases). The V and J ends lost 4 bases and 2 bases respectively, with 15 bases between them. The germline CDR1 and CDR2 sequences are SGHRS and YFSETQ. This CDR3 region has 15 residues. DNA for the CDR3: TGCGCCAGCAGCCTGGTCCGAGGAGGACAAGAGACCCAGTACTTC. This translates into CASSLVRGGQETQYF.

The chain carries TRBV2 and TRBJ2-7; the match to TRBD2 covers 11 bases. Germline CDR1 is SNHLY and CDR2 is FYNNEI. Unmatched junction bases numbered 10, after V lost 7 bases and J lost 2 bases. The CDR3 runs 16 residues. The CDR3 spells CASTKLGTSGTYEQYF. Here the CDR3 DNA reads TGTGCCAGCACAAAGCTCGGGACTAGCGGCACCTACGAGCAGTACTTC.

The V call is TRBV6-1, the J call TRBJ2-7; 8 nucleotides agree with TRBD1. V was clipped by 6 bases and J by 3 bases; unmatched bases: 7. This CDR3 contains 14 residues. CDR1 is MNHNS, CDR2 SASEGT, per germline. For the CDR3, the DNA is TGTGCCAGCAGCGATACAGGGGGTGGCTACGAGCAGTACTTC. Translating it yields CASSDTGGGYEQYF.

J is TRBJ2-7 and V is TRBV4-1; tentative D call: TRBD2 (5 bases). Germline-derived CDR1 and CDR2 are MGHRA and YSYEKL. V was clipped by 1 base and J by 2 bases, with 12 bases between them. The CDR3 sequence is 15 residues long. The CDR3 region is CASSQAPLETYEQYF. CDR3 DNA sequence: TGCGCCAGCAGCCAAGCCCCACTAGAGACCTACGAGCAGTACTTC.

This chain joins TRBV27 and TRBJ2-1; 8 nucleotides align to TRBD2. The CDR3 loop spans 14 amino acids. The ends lost 7 bases at V and 6 bases at J; junction bases unmatched: 8. The V gene's germline CDR1 is MNHEY and CDR2 SMNVEV (reference sequence). CDR3 coding DNA: TGTGCCAGCACCAGCGGGAGAGTCGGCAATGAGCAGTTCTTC. Translation gives CASTSGRVGNEQFF.

J is TRBJ1-5 and V is TRBV2; the D is unclear. Per germline, CDR1 SNHLY and CDR2 FYNNEI. V lost 6 bases and J 0 bases, leaving 12 bases between the germline ends. The CDR3 spans 15 residues. CDR3 residues: CASSPGRYSNQPQHF. The CDR3 coding sequence is TGTGCCAGCAGCCCCGGACGATATAGCAATCAGCCCCAGCATTTT.

This clone was detected only once. J is TRBJ2-3 and V is TRBV7-4, with 7 bases aligning to TRBD2. Per germline, CDR1 SGHVT and CDR2 SQSDAQ. The ends lost 5 bases at V and 2 bases at J; junction bases unmatched: 13. This CDR3 region has 17 residues. CDR3 DNA: TGTGCCAGCAGCCGACCTCGCGCGGGAGAGGACACAGATACGCAGTATTTT. Translating it yields CASSRPRAGEDTDTQYF.

The V call is TRBV29-1, the J call TRBJ2-1; D might be TRBD1 (5 bases). Trimming pared 5 bases from V and 16 bases from J, leaving 18 bases between. Looked up from germline, CDR1 is SQVTM and CDR2 is ANQGSEA. The CDR3 loop spans 11 amino acids. The CDR3 DNA is TGCAGCGTTCAGGGCCCCGGTCTAGTATTCTTC. Encoded protein: CSVQGPGLVFF.

The J gene is TRBJ2-2, the V gene TRBV19, with 8 bases that match TRBD2. Germline V gene lookup returns CDR1 LNHDA and CDR2 SQIVND (reference sequence). The CDR3 extends over 16 amino acids. Losses at the gene ends were 4 bases for V and 6 bases for J; bases not matched to a gene: 10. Here the CDR3 reads CASSRRTSLEPGELFF. CDR3 in DNA: TGTGCCAGTAGTAGGAGGACTAGCTTAGAACCCGGGGAGCTGTTTTTT.

V is TRBV5-1 and J is TRBJ2-3; 7 nucleotides match TRBD1. J was trimmed by 1 base and V by 0 bases; bases with no gene match: 2. The CDR3 is 15 amino acids. Germline V gene sequence: CDR1 SGHRS, CDR2 YFSETQ. CDR3 coding DNA: TGCGCCAGCAGCTTGGGGGGGACAGGCACAGATACGCAGTATTTT. It encodes CASSLGGTGTDTQYF.

The V gene is TRBV6-1, the J gene TRBJ2-1; TRBD2 matches at 10 bases. The germline V gene encodes CDR1 MNHNS and CDR2 SASEGT. The CDR3 extends over 18 amino acids. V gave up 1 base and J gave up 2 bases; unmatched junction bases: 8. This CDR3 is CASSEVPLAGVAYNEQFF. CDR3 coding DNA: TGTGCCAGCAGTGAAGTCCCCCTAGCGGGAGTAGCCTACAATGAGCAGTTCTTC.

The chain recombines TRBV5-1 with TRBJ1-1, with unresolved D. The CDR3 has 8 residues. With 8 bases removed from V and 5 bases from J, the gap between germline ends came to 1 base. Germline lookup yields CDR1 SGHRS and CDR2 YFSETQ. CDR3 loop: CARTEAFF. The CDR3, as DNA: TGCGCCAGGACTGAAGCTTTCTTT.

J is TRBJ2-5 and V is TRBV6-1; 7 bases match TRBD1. The CDR3 loop spans 14 amino acids. Trimming removed 6 bases from V and 6 bases from J; junction bases left unmatched: 10. The germline gives CDR1 MNHNS, CDR2 SASEGT. CDR3 DNA: TGTGCCAGCAGAGTTACAGGGGATGTCAAGACCCAGTACTTC. Translated, it gives CASRVTGDVKTQYF.

The rearrangement joins TRBV28 to TRBJ1-4, with TRBD1 matching 7 bases. Trimming cost V 0 bases and J 8 bases; bases outside gene matches: 12. The CDR3 extends over 17 amino acids. CDR1 MDHEN and CDR2 SYDVKM come from the germline V gene. For the CDR3, the DNA is TGTGCCAGCAGTTTATGGGCCGGAGGGGGCGTGGGAGAAAAACTGTTTTTT. Translated: CASSLWAGGGVGEKLFF.

V usage is TRBV19 and J usage is TRBJ2-1, with a tentative D call TRBD2 (5 bases). Deletions cut 3 bases from V and 0 bases from J, with 15 bases between. Germline V lookup: CDR1 LNHDA, CDR2 SQIVND (reference sequence). This CDR3 is built from 17 residues. This CDR3 reads CASSIMAGASSYNEQFF. DNA of the CDR3: TGTGCCAGTAGTATCATGGCGGGTGCCAGCTCCTACAATGAGCAGTTCTTC.

The chain has TRBV2 and TRBJ2-3; the match to TRBD2 covers 8 bases. The trim removed 6 bases at V and 0 bases at J, leaving 17 bases unmatched. In germline, CDR1 is SNHLY, CDR2 FYNNEI. This CDR3 is 19 amino acids long. The DNA of the CDR3 is TGTGCCAGCAGCGGCCGGGGTGCGGGAGGACCCACTAGCACAGATACGCAGTATTTT. Protein sequence: CASSGRGAGGPTSTDTQYF.

This rearrangement joins TRBV30 to TRBJ2-5, with D tentatively TRBD2 (5 bases). Germline V gene data show CDR1 as GTSNPN and CDR2 as SVGIG (reference sequence). The CDR3 loop spans 14 amino acids. The V end lost 5 bases, the J end lost 4 bases, and 17 bases lay between the germline ends. CDR3 nucleotide sequence: TGTGCCTGGTCCCGGGGAGCGGCGCTAGAGACCCAGTACTTC. Translation gives CAWSRGAALETQYF.